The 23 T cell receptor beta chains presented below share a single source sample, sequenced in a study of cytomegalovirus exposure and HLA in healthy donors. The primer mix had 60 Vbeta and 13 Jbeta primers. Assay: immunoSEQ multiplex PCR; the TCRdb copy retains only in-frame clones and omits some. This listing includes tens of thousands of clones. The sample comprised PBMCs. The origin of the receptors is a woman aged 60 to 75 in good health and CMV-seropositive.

The CDR3 nucleotides read TGCGCCAGCAGCCAAGTGACAGGGGGGTCCTACGAGCAGTACTTC. This translates into CASSQVTGGSYEQYF. This chain connects TRBV4-3 to TRBJ2-7; 9 bases map to TRBD1. CDR3 size: 15 residues. The junction had 2 bases not matched to a gene; V was cut back by 1 base and J by 1 base. CDR1 and CDR2 from the germline V gene are LGHNA and YSLEER.

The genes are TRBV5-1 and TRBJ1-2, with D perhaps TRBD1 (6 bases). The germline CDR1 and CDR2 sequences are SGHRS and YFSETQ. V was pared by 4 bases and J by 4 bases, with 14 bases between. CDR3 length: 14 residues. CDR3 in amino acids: CASSTNRDSYGYTF. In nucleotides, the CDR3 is TGCGCCAGCAGCACGAACAGGGATTCCTATGGCTACACCTTC. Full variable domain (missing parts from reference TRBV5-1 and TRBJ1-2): KAGVTQTPRYLIKTRGQQVTLSCSPISGHRSVSWYQQTPGQGLQFLFEYFSETQRNKGNFPGRFSGRQFSNSRSEMNVSTLELGDSALYLCASSTNRDSYGYTFGSGTRLTVV.

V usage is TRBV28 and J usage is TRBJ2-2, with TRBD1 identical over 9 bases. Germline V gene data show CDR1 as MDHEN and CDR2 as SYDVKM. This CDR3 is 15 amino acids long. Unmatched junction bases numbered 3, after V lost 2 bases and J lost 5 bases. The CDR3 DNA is TGTGCCAGCAGTTTAACAGGGGGCCTTACCGGGGAGCTGTTTTTT. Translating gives CASSLTGGLTGELFF.

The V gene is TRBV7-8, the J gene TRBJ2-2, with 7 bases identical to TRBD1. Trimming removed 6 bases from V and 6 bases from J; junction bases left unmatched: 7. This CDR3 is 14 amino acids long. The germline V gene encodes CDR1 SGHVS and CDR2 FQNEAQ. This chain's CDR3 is CASRAGTEAGELFF. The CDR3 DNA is TGTGCCAGCAGAGCCGGGACAGAGGCCGGGGAGCTGTTTTTT.

The CDR3: CSVGQGYSGNTIYF. The CDR3 region has the DNA TGCAGCGTTGGCCAGGGGTACTCTGGAAACACCATATATTTT. The J gene is TRBJ1-3, the V gene TRBV29-1, with D tentatively TRBD1 (6 bases). Per germline, CDR1 SQVTM and CDR2 ANQGSEA. Trimming pared 4 bases from V and 0 bases from J, leaving 10 bases between. The CDR3 consists of 14 residues.

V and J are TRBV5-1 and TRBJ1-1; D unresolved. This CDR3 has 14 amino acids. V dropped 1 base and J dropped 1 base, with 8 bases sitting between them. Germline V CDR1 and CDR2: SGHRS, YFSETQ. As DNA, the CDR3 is TGCGCCAGCAGCTTGCAGGAACCGAACACTGAAGCTTTCTTT. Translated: CASSLQEPNTEAFF.

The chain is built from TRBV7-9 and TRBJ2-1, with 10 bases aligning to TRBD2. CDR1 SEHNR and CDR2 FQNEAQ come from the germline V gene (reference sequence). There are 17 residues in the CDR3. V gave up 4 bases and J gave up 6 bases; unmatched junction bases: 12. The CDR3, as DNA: TGTGCCAGCAGCTCACGTGGAGCGGGGGGGCAAATCAATGAGCAGTTCTTC. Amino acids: CASSSRGAGGQINEQFF. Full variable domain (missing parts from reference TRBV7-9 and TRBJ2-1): DTGVSQNPRHKITKRGQNVTFRCDPISEHNRLYWYRQTLGQGPEFLTYFQNEAQLEKSRLLSDRFSAERPKGSFSTLEIQRTEQGDSAMYLCASSSRGAGGQINEQFFGPGTRLTVL.

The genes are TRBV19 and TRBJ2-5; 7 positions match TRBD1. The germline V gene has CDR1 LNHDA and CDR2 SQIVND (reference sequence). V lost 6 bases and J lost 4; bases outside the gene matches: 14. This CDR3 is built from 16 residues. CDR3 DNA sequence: TGTGCCAGTAGAAGGATAACAGGGGCAACGGGAGAGACCCAGTACTTC. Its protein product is CASRRITGATGETQYF.

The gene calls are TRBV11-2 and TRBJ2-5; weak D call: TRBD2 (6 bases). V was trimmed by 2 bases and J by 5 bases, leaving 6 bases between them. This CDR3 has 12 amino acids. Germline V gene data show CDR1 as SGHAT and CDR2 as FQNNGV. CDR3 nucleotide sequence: TGTGCCAGCAGCTTACGGGGGGAGACCCAGTACTTC. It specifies CASSLRGETQYF. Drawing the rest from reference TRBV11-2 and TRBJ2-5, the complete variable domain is EAGVAQSPRYKIIEKRQSVAFWCNPISGHATLYWYQQILGQGPKLLIQFQNNGVVDDSQLPKDRFSAERLKGVDSTLKIQPAKLEDSAVYLCASSLRGETQYFGPGTRLLVL.

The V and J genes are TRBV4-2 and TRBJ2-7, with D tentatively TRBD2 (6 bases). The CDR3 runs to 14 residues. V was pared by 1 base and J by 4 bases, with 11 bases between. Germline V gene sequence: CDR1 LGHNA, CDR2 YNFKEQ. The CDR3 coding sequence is TGTGCCAGCAGCCAAGGGTCAGGGAGGTACGAGCAGTACTTC. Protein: CASSQGSGRYEQYF.

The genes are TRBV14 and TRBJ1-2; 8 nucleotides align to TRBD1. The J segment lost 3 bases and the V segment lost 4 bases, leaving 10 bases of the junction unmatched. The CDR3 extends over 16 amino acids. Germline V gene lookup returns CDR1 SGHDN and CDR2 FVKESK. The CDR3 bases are TGTGCCAGCAGCCGGACAAAGACGGGACAGGACTATGGCTACACCTTC. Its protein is CASSRTKTGQDYGYTF.

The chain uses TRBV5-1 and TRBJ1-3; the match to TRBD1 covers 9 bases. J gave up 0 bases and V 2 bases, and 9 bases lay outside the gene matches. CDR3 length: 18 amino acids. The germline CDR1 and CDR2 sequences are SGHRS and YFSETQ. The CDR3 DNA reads TGCGCCAGCAGCTTAGGAACAGGGGGCATACGCTCTGGAAACACCATATATTTT. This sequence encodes CASSLGTGGIRSGNTIYF. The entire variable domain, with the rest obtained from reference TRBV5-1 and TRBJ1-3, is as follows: KAGVTQTPRYLIKTRGQQVTLSCSPISGHRSVSWYQQTPGQGLQFLFEYFSETQRNKGNFPGRFSGRQFSNSRSEMNVSTLELGDSALYLCASSLGTGGIRSGNTIYFGEGSWLTVV.

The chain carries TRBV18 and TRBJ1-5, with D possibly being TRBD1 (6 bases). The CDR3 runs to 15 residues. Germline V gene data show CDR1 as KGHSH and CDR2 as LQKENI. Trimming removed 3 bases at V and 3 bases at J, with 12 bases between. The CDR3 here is CASSPEDSHNQPQHF. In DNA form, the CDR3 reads TGTGCCAGCTCACCCGAGGACAGCCACAATCAGCCCCAGCATTTT.

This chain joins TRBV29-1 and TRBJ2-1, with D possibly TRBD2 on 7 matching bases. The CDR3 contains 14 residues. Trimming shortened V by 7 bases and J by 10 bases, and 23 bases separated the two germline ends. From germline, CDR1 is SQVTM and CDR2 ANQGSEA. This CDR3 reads CSGGGGRVLGEQFF. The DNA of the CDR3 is TGCAGCGGGGGAGGGGGAAGAGTGTTAGGCGAGCAGTTCTTC.

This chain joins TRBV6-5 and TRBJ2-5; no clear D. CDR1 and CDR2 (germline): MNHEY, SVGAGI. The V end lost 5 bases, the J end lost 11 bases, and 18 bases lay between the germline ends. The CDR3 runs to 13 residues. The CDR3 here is CASSPDLLQAQYF. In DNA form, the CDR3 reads TGTGCCAGCAGTCCCGACCTTTTGCAGGCACAGTACTTC.

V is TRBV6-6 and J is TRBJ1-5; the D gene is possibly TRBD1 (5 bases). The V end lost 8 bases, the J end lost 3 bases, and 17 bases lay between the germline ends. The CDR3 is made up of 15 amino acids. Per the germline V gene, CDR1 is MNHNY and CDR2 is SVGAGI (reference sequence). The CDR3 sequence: CASVGGWYNNQPQHF. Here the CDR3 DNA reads TGTGCCAGCGTTGGGGGGTGGTACAACAATCAGCCCCAGCATTTT.

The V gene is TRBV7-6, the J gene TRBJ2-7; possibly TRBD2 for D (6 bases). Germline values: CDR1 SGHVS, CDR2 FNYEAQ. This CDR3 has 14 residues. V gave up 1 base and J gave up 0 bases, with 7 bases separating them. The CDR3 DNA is TGTGCCAGCAGCTTAGGCGGGGCCTCCTACGAGCAGTACTTC. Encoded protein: CASSLGGASYEQYF.

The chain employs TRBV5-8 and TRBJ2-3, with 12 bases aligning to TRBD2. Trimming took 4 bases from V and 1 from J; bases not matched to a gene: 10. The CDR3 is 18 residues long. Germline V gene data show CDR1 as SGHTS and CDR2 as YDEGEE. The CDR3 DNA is TGTGCCAGCAGCAAGGGACTAGCGGGTACGGCGCGCACAGATACGCAGTATTTT. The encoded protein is CASSKGLAGTARTDTQYF.

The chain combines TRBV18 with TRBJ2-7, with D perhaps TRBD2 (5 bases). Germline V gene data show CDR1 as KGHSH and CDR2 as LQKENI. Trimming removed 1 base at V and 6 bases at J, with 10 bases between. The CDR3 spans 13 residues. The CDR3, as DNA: TGTGCCAGCTCACCACTCGGGATTGGCGAGCAGTACTTC. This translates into CASSPLGIGEQYF.

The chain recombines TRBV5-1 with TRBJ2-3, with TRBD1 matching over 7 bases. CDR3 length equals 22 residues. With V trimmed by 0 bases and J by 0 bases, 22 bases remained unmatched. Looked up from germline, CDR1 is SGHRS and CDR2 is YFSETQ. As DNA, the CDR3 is TGCGCCAGCAGCTTGGCCGTATTGTTCGGGACAGCCTTCCTTCCTAGCACAGATACGCAGTATTTT. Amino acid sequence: CASSLAVLFGTAFLPSTDTQYF.

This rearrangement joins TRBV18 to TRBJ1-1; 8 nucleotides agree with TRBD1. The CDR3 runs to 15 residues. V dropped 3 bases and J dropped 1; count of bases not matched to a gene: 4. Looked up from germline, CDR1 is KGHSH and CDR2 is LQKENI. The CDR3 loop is CASSPRQGQNTEAFF. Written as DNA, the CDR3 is TGTGCCAGCTCACCGAGACAGGGGCAGAACACTGAAGCTTTCTTT. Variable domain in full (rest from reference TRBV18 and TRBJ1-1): NAGVMQNPRHLVRRRGQEARLRCSPMKGHSHVYWYRQLPEEGLKFMVYLQKENIIDESGMPKERFSAEFPKEGPSILRIQQVVRGDSAAYFCASSPRQGQNTEAFFGQGTRLTVV.

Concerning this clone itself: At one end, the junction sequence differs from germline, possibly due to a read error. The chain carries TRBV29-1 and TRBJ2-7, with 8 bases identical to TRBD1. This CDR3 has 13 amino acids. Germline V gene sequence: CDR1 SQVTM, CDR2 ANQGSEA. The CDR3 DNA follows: TGCAGCGCCAGGACAGGGAGCTCCTACGAGCAGTCCTTC. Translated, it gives CSARTGSSYEQSF.

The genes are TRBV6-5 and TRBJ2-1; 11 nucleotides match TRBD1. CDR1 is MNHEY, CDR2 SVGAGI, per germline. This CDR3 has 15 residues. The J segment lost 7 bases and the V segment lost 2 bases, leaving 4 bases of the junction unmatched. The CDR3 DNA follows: TGTGCCAGCAGTTACGGGACAGGGGGATTGAATGAGCAGTTCTTC. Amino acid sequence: CASSYGTGGLNEQFF.